Described below is a single TCR beta chain sequence and its context. Antigen unknown. This entry belongs to a study of T cells in localized non-small cell lung cancer. Clones were sequenced by immunoSEQ multiplex PCR, and TCRdb holds only the in-frame ones, with some missing. The sample consists of approximately 28,000 clones, about 80% of them appearing once. The study, taken as a whole, reports: Uninvolved adjacent lung showed the highest T cell clonality, exceeding tumor.

Per germline, CDR1 SEHNR and CDR2 FQNEAQ (reference sequence). Trimming cost V 1 base and J 4 bases, with 10 bases left between them. The CDR3 contains 15 residues. The sample in question was peripheral blood mononuclear cells, obtained before any cancer treatment. The sequence was obtained from a man between 40 and 70 years old with stage III lung adenocarcinoma. This chain connects TRBV7-9 to TRBJ2-2; D is ambiguous. The DNA for the CDR3 is TGTGCCAGCAGCTTAGGGGCAGTGACCACCGGGGAGCTGTTTTTT. Protein sequence: CASSLGAVTTGELFF. The full variable domain, in which reference TRBV7-9 and TRBJ2-2 provide the parts outside the CDR3, is DTGVSQNPRHKITKRGQNVTFRCDPISEHNRLYWYRQTLGQGPEFLTYFQNEAQLEKSRLLSDRFSAERPKGSFSTLEIQRTEQGDSAMYLCASSLGAVTTGELFFGEGSRLTVL.